The entry below gives a single TCR beta chain sequence along with its context. This table comes from immunoSEQ multiplex PCR, and its TCRdb copy is limited to in-frame clones, with some not included. The data contain 500,000 or so clones, around 87% of them seen just once; the ten biggest clones take up 0.7%. These data belong to a study of blood T cell repertoires in COVID-19. The overall study: From the United States, Italy and Spain came samples of acute and convalescent COVID-19. T cells, B-cell-depleted T cells, or PBMCs provided the cDNA or gDNA that served as material.

Cohorts were determined from participant-reported clinical history. For recovered donors of Cohort 3, there were two negative PCRs, clearance, or symptom resolution. Germline values: CDR1 LNHDA, CDR2 SQIVND (reference sequence). Trimming cost V 6 bases and J 2 bases; bases outside gene matches: 2. The CDR3 loop spans 13 amino acids. The TCR sequence derives from a woman between 18 and 29 years old who had recovered from COVID-19. The sequenced sample consisted of PBMCs or T cells enriched from blood (not recorded which). The chain uses TRBV19 and TRBJ2-5; 8 bases match TRBD1. CDR3 loop: CASSGDRQETQYF. The CDR3 DNA follows: TGTGCCAGTAGCGGGGACAGGCAAGAGACCCAGTACTTC.